This paragraph covers one T cell receptor beta chain sequence. Its specificity is not known. TCRdb's copy holds only in-frame clones and misses some; the assay was immunoSEQ multiplex PCR. The top ten hold 8% to 13% of the sample, which has more than 95,000 clones, 80% to 90% seen once. This sample was included in a study of T cell responses to AZD1222 COVID-19 vaccine. Study-wide results and limits: Across spike, vaccine-associated CD4 TCRs were found, dominant at 160-218 and 743-854. With two AZD1222 doses given, Spike-specific TCR breadth and depth both rose. There were repertoire samples only from the period after the peak T cell response.

Sequenced material: peripheral blood, taken on day 0 of AZD1222 vaccination. The TCR sequence derives from an adult in good health.

The CDR3 loop reads CASSTDRSIYNEQFF. CDR3 coding DNA: TGCGCCAGCAGCACGGACAGGTCTATCTACAATGAGCAGTTCTTC. This chain connects TRBV5-1 to TRBJ2-1; 7 bases are shared with TRBD1. Germline CDR1 is SGHRS and CDR2 is YFSETQ. V shed 4 bases and J 3 bases; nucleotides not matched to a gene: 7. The CDR3 is 15 residues long. Full variable domain (rest looked up from reference TRBV5-1 and TRBJ2-1): KAGVTQTPRYLIKTRGQQVTLSCSPISGHRSVSWYQQTPGQGLQFLFEYFSETQRNKGNFPGRFSGRQFSNSRSEMNVSTLELGDSALYLCASSTDRSIYNEQFFGPGTRLTVL.